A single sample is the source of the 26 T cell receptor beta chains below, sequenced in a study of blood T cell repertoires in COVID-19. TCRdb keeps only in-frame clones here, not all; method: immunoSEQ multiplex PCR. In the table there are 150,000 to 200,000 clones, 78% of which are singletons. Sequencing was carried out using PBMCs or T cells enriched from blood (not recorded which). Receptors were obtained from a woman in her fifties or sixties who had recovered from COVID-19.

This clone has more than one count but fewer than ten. Here the CDR3 DNA reads TGTGCCAGCAGCCAACGGGATGGCTACACCTTC. Its protein is CASSQRDGYTF. V and J are TRBV4-2 and TRBJ1-2, with D unclear. Between the trimmed V and J ends, which lost 2 bases and 6 bases, there was a span of 4 bases. Germline CDR1 and CDR2: LGHNA and YNFKEQ. The CDR3 runs to 11 residues.

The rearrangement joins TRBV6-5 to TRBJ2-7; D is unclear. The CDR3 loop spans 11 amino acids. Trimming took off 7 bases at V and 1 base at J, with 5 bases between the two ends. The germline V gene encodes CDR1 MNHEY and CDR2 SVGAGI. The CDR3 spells CASTHSYEQYF. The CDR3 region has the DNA TGTGCCAGCACCCATTCCTACGAGCAGTACTTC.

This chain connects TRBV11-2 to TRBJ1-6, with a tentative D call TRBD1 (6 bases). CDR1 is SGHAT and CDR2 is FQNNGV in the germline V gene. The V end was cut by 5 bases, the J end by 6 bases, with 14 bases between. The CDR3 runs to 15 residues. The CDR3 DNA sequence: TGTGCCAGCAGCGTAGGACAGCTGGGTAATTCACCCCTCCACTTT. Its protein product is CASSVGQLGNSPLHF.

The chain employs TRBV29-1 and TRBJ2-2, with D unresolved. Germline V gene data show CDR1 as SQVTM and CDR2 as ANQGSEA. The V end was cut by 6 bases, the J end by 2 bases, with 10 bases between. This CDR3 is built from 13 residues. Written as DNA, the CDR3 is TGCAGCGTGGAGACCATAAACACCGGGGAGCTGTTTTTT. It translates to CSVETINTGELFF.

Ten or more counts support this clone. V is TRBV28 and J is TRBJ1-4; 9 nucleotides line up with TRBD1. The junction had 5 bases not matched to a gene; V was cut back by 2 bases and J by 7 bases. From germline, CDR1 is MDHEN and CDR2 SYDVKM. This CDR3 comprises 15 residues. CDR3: CASSLGDRETEKLFF. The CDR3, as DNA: TGTGCCAGCAGTTTAGGGGACAGGGAAACTGAAAAACTGTTTTTT.

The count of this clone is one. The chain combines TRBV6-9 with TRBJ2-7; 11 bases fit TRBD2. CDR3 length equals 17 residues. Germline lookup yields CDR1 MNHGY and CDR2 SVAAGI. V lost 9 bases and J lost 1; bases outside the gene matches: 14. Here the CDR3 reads CASRDTPGLAASYEQYF. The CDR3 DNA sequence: TGTGCCAGTAGGGACACTCCGGGACTAGCGGCATCCTACGAGCAGTACTTC.

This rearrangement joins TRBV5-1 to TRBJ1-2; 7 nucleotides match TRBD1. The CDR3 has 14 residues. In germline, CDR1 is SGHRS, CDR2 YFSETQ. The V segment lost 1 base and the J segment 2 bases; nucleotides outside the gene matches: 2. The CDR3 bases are TGCGCCAGCAGCTTGACAGGGGCCAACTATGGCTACACCTTC. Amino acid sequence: CASSLTGANYGYTF.

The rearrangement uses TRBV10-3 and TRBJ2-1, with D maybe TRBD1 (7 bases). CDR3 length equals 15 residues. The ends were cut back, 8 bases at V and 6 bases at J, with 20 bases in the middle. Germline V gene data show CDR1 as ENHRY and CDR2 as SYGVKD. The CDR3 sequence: CAIQGGVSRGNEQFF. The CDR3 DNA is TGTGCCATCCAGGGGGGCGTATCGCGGGGCAATGAGCAGTTCTTC.

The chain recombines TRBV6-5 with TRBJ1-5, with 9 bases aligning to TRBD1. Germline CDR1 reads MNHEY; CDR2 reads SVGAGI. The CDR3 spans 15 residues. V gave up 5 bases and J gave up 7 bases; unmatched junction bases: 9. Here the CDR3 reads CASSLTGGGLQPQHF. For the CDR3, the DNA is TGTGCCAGCAGTCTTACAGGGGGCGGGTTACAGCCCCAGCATTTT.

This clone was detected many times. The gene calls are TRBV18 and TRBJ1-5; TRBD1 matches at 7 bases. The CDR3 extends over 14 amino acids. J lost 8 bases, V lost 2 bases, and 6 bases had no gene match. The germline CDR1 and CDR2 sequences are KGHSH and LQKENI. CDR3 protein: CASSPESRGKPQHF. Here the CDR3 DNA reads TGTGCCAGCTCACCAGAGTCCAGGGGGAAGCCCCAGCATTTT. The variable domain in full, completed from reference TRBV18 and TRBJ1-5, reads NAGVMQNPRHLVRRRGQEARLRCSPMKGHSHVYWYRQLPEEGLKFMVYLQKENIIDESGMPKERFSAEFPKEGPSILRIQQVVRGDSAAYFCASSPESRGKPQHFGDGTRLSIL.

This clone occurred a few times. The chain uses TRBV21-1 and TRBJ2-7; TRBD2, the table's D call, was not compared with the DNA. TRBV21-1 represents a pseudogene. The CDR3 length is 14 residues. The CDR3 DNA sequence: TGTGCCAGCAGCAAAGGTCTAGGTACCTACGAGCAGTACTTC. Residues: CASSKGLGTYEQYF.

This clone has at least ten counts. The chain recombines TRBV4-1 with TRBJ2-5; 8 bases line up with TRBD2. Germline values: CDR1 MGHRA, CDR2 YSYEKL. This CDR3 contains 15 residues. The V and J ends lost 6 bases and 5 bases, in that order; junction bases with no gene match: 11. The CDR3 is CASSPGTRDGETQYF. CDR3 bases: TGCGCCAGCAGTCCCGGGACTAGGGATGGGGAGACCCAGTACTTC.

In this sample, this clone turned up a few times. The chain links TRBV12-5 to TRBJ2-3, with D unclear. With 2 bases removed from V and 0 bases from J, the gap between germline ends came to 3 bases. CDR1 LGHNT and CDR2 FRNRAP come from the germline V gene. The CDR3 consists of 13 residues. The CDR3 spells CASGLSSTDTQYF. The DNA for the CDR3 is TGTGCTAGTGGTTTGTCGAGCACAGATACGCAGTATTTT. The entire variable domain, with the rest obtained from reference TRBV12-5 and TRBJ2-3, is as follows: DARVTQTPRHKVTEMGQEVTMRCQPILGHNTVFWYRQTMMQGLELLAYFRNRAPLDDSGMPKDRFSAEMPDATLATLKIQPSEPRDSAVYFCASGLSSTDTQYFGPGTRLTVL.

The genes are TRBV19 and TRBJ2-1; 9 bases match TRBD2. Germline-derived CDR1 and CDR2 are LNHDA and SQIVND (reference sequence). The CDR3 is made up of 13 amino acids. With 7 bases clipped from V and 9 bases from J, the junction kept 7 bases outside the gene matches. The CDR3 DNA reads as TGTGCCAGTACTAGCGGGATTTGGGGTGAGCAGTTCTTC. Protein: CASTSGIWGEQFF.

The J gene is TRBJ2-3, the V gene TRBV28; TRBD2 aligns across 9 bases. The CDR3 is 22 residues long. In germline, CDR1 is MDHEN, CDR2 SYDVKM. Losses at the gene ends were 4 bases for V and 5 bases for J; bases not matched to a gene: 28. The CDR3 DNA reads TGTGCCAGCAGTTCGGGACGGTGGGTCGTGGCTAGCGGGACCAATCGGGGAGATACGCAGTATTTT. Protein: CASSSGRWVVASGTNRGDTQYF. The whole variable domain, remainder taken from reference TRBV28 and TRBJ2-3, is DVKVTQSSRYLVKRTGEKVFLECVQDMDHENMFWYRQDPGLGLRLIYFSYDVKMKEKGDIPEGYSVSREKKERFSLILESASTNQTSMYLCASSSGRWVVASGTNRGDTQYFGPGTRLTVL.

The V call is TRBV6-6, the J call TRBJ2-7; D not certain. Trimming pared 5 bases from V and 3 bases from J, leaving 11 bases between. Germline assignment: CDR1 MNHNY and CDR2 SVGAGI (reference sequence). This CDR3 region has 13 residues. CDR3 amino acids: CASSMTPDYEQYF. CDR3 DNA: TGTGCCAGCAGTATGACTCCTGACTACGAGCAGTACTTC.

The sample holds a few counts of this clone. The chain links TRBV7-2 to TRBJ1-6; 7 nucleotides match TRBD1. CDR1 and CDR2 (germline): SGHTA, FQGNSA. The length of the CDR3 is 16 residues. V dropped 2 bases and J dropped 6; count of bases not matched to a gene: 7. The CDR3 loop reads CASSLSGTASNSPLHF. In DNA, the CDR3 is TGTGCCAGCAGCTTATCCGGGACAGCTAGTAATTCACCCCTCCACTTT.

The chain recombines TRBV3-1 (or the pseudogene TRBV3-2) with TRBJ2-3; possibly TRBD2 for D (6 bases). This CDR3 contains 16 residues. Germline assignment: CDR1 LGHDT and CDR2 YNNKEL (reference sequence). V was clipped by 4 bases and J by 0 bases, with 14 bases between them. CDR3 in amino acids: CASSRNSGISTDTQYF. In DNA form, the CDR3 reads TGTGCCAGCAGCCGTAATAGCGGAATAAGCACAGATACGCAGTATTTT.

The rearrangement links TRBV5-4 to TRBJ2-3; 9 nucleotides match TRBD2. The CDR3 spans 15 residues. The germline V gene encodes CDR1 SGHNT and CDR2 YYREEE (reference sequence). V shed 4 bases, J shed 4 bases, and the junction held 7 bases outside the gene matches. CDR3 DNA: TGTGCCAGCAGCCGCGCGGGAGGGATTTCAGATACGCAGTATTTT. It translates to CASSRAGGISDTQYF.

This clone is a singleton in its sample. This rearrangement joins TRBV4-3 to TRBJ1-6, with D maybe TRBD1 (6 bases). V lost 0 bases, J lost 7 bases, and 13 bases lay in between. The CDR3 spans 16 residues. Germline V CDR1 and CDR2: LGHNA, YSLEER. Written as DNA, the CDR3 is TGCGCCAGCAGCCAAGATGGAGAGACAGGAAATTCACCCCTCCACTTT. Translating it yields CASSQDGETGNSPLHF.

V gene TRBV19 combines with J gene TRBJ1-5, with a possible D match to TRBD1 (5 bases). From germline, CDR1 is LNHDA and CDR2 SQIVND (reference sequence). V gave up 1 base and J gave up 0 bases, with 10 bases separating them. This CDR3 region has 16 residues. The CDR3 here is CASSIGGSTSNQPQHF. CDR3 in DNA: TGTGCCAGTAGTATAGGGGGCAGTACTAGCAATCAGCCCCAGCATTTT.

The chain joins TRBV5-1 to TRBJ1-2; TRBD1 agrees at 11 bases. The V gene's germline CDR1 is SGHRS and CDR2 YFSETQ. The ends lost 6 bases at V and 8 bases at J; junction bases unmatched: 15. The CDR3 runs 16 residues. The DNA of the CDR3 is TGCGCCAGCACAACCCCGGGACAGGGGGGCCTGGGAGGCTACACCTTC. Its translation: CASTTPGQGGLGGYTF.

CDR3 loop: CASSLPSGRALGGNEQFF. The CDR3 nucleotides read TGTGCCAGCAGCCTCCCTAGCGGGAGGGCCCTCGGGGGGAATGAGCAGTTCTTC. V usage is TRBV5-6 and J usage is TRBJ2-1, with TRBD2 identical over 12 bases. V shed 4 bases, J shed 7 bases, and the junction held 15 bases outside the gene matches. From germline, CDR1 is SGHDT and CDR2 YYEEEE. The CDR3 runs 18 residues.

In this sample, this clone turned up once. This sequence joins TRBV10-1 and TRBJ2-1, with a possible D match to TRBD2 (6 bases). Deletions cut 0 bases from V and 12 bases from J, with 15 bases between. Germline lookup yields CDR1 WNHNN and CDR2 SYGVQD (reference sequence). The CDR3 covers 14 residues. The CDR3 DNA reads TGCGCCAGCAGTGAGTCGATAATAGGAGGGTGGCAGTTCTTC. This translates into CASSESIIGGWQFF.

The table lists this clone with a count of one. As DNA, the CDR3 is TGCGCCAGCAGTCCGGACAGGGGCCCGCCGCGCTACCTTGAAGCTTTCTTT. Protein: CASSPDRGPPRYLEAFF. The chain employs TRBV10-1 and TRBJ1-1, with 9 bases lining up with TRBD1. CDR1 is WNHNN and CDR2 is SYGVQD in the germline V gene (reference sequence). The CDR3 is 17 amino acids. V lost 5 bases and J lost 7; bases outside the gene matches: 17.

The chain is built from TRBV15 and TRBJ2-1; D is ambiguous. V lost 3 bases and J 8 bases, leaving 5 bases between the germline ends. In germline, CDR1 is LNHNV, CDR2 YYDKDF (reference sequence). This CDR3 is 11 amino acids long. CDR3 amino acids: CATSRQDEQFF. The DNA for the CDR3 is TGTGCCACCAGCAGGCAGGATGAGCAGTTCTTC.